The text below deals with one TCR beta chain. Its antigen remains unidentified. One base away there is no much larger clone; base qualities are not given. TCRbeta CDR3 regions were sequenced with the immunoSEQ Assay. After extraction, genomic DNA underwent amplification by bias-controlled multiplex PCR, followed by high-throughput sequencing. In the source study's methods: Collapsing and filtering of sequences were performed to quantify the absolute abundance of each unique TCRbeta CDR3 region. T cell fraction was estimated by normalization of TCRbeta template counts to usable DNA, with usable DNA being measured through amplification of reference genes present in all nucleated cells. Repertoire TCRs were annotated as SARS-CoV-2-specific when V gene, CDR3 amino acid sequence and J gene were exactly matched to a known reactive TCR set. The reference SARS-CoV-2 TCR set came from MIRA and was filtered for enrichment in COVID-19-positive ImmuneCODE repertoires, removing public or cross-reactive TCRs. Drawing on the MIRA antigens, annotated TCRs were analysed further at the level of specific ORF or position within ORF. Breadth was defined as annotated unique rearrangements over total unique productive rearrangements; depth was the summed frequency of those rearrangements. Two-sided Wilcoxon rank-sum tests were applied when comparing TCR breadth between groups. Drawn from immuneACCESS, this table holds only the in-frame rearrangements with V and J called that TCRdb kept. Clones are partly lost; checked studies trace under half to an unresolved V gene and leave the rest unexplained. D and trimming were read from the DNA, whereas the V and J calls and clone size are those reported in that table. This sample is represented by 300,000 to 400,000 clones; 85% to 90% of them were singletons. Jointly, the top ten make up around 2% of the sample.

This sample was included in a study of Ad26.COV2.S vaccination and SARS-CoV-2 variants (TCRdb year 2021). Regarding the research as a whole: Vaccine-arm donors were drawn from COV1001, a multicentre, randomized, double-blind, placebo-controlled phase I-IIa trial of Ad26.COV2.S in healthy adults. The TCR-sequenced set comprised around 30 samples: some 19 Ad26.COV2.S vaccine recipients, 5 placebo recipients and 8 SARS-CoV-2 convalescent individuals. Trial participants were randomized into five groups of five, in which low-dose or high-dose Ad26.COV2.S was given once or twice, or placebo was given on both occasions. Blinding of investigators to trial group allocation was maintained during experiments and outcome assessment. Ad26.COV2.S was given intramuscularly at 5x10^10 or 1x10^11 viral particles, as a single shot or as two shots 56 days apart. TCRbeta repertoire sequencing served as the tool for gauging how specific and how broad the SARS-CoV-2-reactive T cell receptors were following Ad26.COV2.S vaccination. What the work shows at the level of the full study, not this receptor alone: Comparable non-spike TCR breadth was observed between vaccine and placebo recipients, consistent with only spike being contained in the vaccine. Ad26.COV2.S recipients had higher spike-specific TCR breadth than placebo recipients (P = 0.0014). It was noted by the authors that total T cell responses may have been underestimated by the TCR breadth and depth analyses. After vaccination, spike-specific CD8+ and CD4+ T cell responses were reported to show substantial breadth. The study was not powered to compare responses between vaccine doses or regimens.

According to the study, the label for this sample's treatment or condition signals: 19 received Ad26.COV2.S at low or high dose, single or two shots; roughly five received placebo; per-sample allocation not given. Repertoires of vaccine and placebo recipients were sequenced from samples collected on day 63 after the first injection. Cohort 1b enrolled around 24 adults aged 18-55 years at a single site in Boston, USA, between 29 July and 7 August 2020. Ad26.COV2.S was a replication-incompetent adenovirus type 26 vector expressing a prefusion-stabilized SARS-CoV-2 spike protein from the original Wuhan strain. Sequencing was performed on peripheral blood, taken in a trial of Ad26.COV2.S vaccine versus placebo. The TCR sequence derives from a person aged 18-65 years who received the Ad26.COV2.S COVID-19 vaccine or a placebo.

The nucleotide sequence reads as follows: TGTGCCAGCAGCTTAGATTGGGGCACAGATACGCAGTATTTT. This codes for CASSLDWGTDTQYF. This receptor chain uses TRBV7-2 and TRBJ2-3; the D gene assignment is ambiguous. V is pared back by 1 base and J by 1 base, with 6 bases lying between the germline termini. From the cysteine through the phenylalanine, the CDR3 covers 14 amino acids. The sequence is cut down to CDR3 DNA, 42 bases in frame from base 1. The CDR1 and CDR2 encoded by the germline V gene are SGHTA and FQGNSA.